The 22 T cell receptor beta chains given below trace back to one sample, sequenced in a study of CD8 T cells in ankylosing spondylitis. A single record per CDR3 protein comes from TCRdb applying MiXCR to the 5' RACE reads. Of roughly 250,000 distinct CDR3 sequences in the sample, roughly 8.6% were seen once. The sample was blood, either unsorted or a sorted T cell fraction (not recorded which). These TCRs come from a male donor with ankylosing spondylitis or in good health (not recorded which).

This clonotype was recorded at least ten times. This sequence joins TRBV20-1 and TRBJ2-7, with 7 nucleotides matching TRBD2. The germline gives CDR1 DFQATT, CDR2 SNEGSKA (reference sequence). V lost 0 bases and J lost 0; bases outside the gene matches: 17. The CDR3 runs 19 residues. The CDR3, as DNA: TGCAGTGCTAGAGAACCAGGGAGCTGGAGCGGGACCCCCTCCTACGAGCAGTACTTC. Translation: CSAREPGSWSGTPSYEQYF.

The sample holds a few counts of this clonotype. The chain joins TRBV30 to TRBJ1-5; no reliable D call. The CDR3 has 13 residues. Trimming removed 2 bases at V and 7 bases at J, with 12 bases between. Germline V gives CDR1 GTSNPN, CDR2 SVGIG (reference sequence). The CDR3 DNA reads as TGTGCCTGGAGTTACAGAAGGGAGCAGCCCCAGCATTTT. Translation: CAWSYRREQPQHF.

This clonotype was detected ten times or more. A junction end diverges from the germline sequence, so it may reflect a read error. This rearrangement joins TRBV5-1 to TRBJ1-1, with 10 bases identical to TRBD1. The V gene's germline CDR1 is SGHRS and CDR2 YFSETQ. This CDR3 spans 15 amino acids. The CDR3 protein is CASTLSGTGDTEAFF. As DNA, the CDR3 is TGCGCCAGCACCTTGTCAGGGACAGGGGACACTGAAGCTTTCTTT.

The chain uses TRBV5-6 and TRBJ1-6, with D possibly TRBD1 on 6 matching bases. V lost 0 bases to trimming and J lost 10 bases, with 11 bases between them. This CDR3 is built from 14 residues. CDR1 SGHDT and CDR2 YYEEEE come from the germline V gene. In nucleotides, the CDR3 is TGTGCCAGCAGCTTGGACGGGGGCCGCTCACCCCTCCACTTT. Translation gives CASSLDGGRSPLHF. The complete variable domain, with remaining parts taken from reference TRBV5-6 and TRBJ1-6, reads DAGVTQSPTHLIKTRGQQVTLRCSPKSGHDTVSWYQQALGQGPQFIFQYYEEEERQRGNFPDRFSGHQFPNYSSELNVNALLLGDSALYLCASSLDGGRSPLHFGNGTRLTVT.

A few counts support this clonotype. The chain joins TRBV28 to TRBJ1-2; perhaps TRBD1 as D (6 bases). Trimming removed 4 bases from V and 1 base from J, with 13 bases in between. CDR3 size: 15 residues. Germline CDR1 is MDHEN and CDR2 is SYDVKM. CDR3 in amino acids: CASSSFRGGNYGYTF. The CDR3 bases are TGTGCCAGCAGTTCATTCAGGGGCGGTAACTATGGCTACACCTTC.

In this sample, this clonotype turned up many times. This chain joins TRBV25-1 and TRBJ2-7, with 8 bases identical to TRBD1. This CDR3 is built from 13 residues. V lost 5 bases, J lost 5 bases, and 5 bases stayed unmatched. Germline V CDR1 and CDR2: MGHDK, SYGVNS. CDR3 in DNA: TGTGCCAGCAGTAGACAGGGGATCCACGAGCAGTACTTC. This translates into CASSRQGIHEQYF.

As for this clonotype: It may be a read error: a sequence one base away is much more abundant. This chain uses TRBV19 with TRBJ1-2; D may be TRBD1 (5 bases). The V gene's germline CDR1 is LNHDA and CDR2 SQIVND (reference sequence). The CDR3 has 15 amino acids. The CDR3 region has the DNA TGTGGCAGTAGTATAGTGCAGGGTGCTAACTATGGCTACACCTTC. As protein: CGSSIVQGANYGYTF.

This clonotype was observed a single time. This chain joins TRBV13 and TRBJ2-7, with D possibly matching TRBD1 (6 bases). Germline V gene data show CDR1 as PRHDT and CDR2 as FYEKMQ (reference sequence). This CDR3 is 12 amino acids long. The germline V and J ends were trimmed by 1 base and 8 bases, with 9 bases remaining between them. CDR3 bases: TGTGCCAGCAGCTTAGACAGGGTGAAGCAGTACTTC. Protein product: CASSLDRVKQYF.

This clonotype showed up just a few times. The chain links TRBV13 to TRBJ2-5; D unresolved. V lost 5 bases and J 4 bases, leaving 8 bases between the germline ends. The germline CDR1 and CDR2 sequences are PRHDT and FYEKMQ (reference sequence). The length of the CDR3 is 12 residues. CDR3 in DNA: TGTGCCAGCAGCCCATTCGGAGAGACCCAGTACTTC. As protein: CASSPFGETQYF.

The DNA for the CDR3 is TGCAGTGCTGCTCGACAGGGGACCTACGAGCAGTACTTC. This gives the protein CSAARQGTYEQYF. The chain links TRBV20-1 to TRBJ2-7; 8 positions match TRBD1. The CDR3 contains 13 residues. With V trimmed by 5 bases and J by 2 bases, 5 bases remained unmatched. The V gene's germline CDR1 is DFQATT and CDR2 SNEGSKA (reference sequence).

This clonotype was detected a few times. CDR3: CASSLSGGGHTEAFF. CDR3 in DNA: TGCGCCAGCAGCTTGTCAGGGGGGGGACACACTGAAGCTTTCTTT. The chain recombines TRBV5-1 with TRBJ1-1; 7 bases are shared with TRBD1. V shed 1 base and J 3 bases; nucleotides not matched to a gene: 6. CDR1 and CDR2 from the germline V gene are SGHRS and YFSETQ. CDR3 length: 15 amino acids.

In its sample, this clonotype was seen many times. The chain joins TRBV5-5 to TRBJ2-5; 10 nucleotides line up with TRBD2. CDR3 size: 15 residues. The trim removed 4 bases at V and 2 bases at J, leaving 5 bases unmatched. Looked up from germline, CDR1 is SGHKS and CDR2 is YYEKEE (reference sequence). The CDR3 here is CASSLGLALQETQYF. As DNA, the CDR3 is TGTGCCAGCAGCCTGGGACTAGCGCTGCAAGAGACCCAGTACTTC. Looking up the rest from reference TRBV5-5 and TRBJ2-5 gives the full variable domain: DAGVTQSPTHLIKTRGQQVTLRCSPISGHKSVSWYQQVLGQGPQFIFQYYEKEERGRGNFPDRFSARQFPNYSSELNVNALLLGDSALYLCASSLGLALQETQYFGPGTRLLVL.

Many counts were recorded for this clonotype. The CDR3 region has the DNA TGCAGTGCCCTGGGGGGAGCCCCCTACAATGAGCAGTTCTTC. This codes for CSALGGAPYNEQFF. This chain links TRBV20-1 with TRBJ2-1; maybe TRBD2 (6 bases). Germline lookup yields CDR1 DFQATT and CDR2 SNEGSKA (reference sequence). The length of the CDR3 is 14 residues. V was clipped by 6 bases and J by 2 bases, with 14 bases between them.

This chain uses TRBV5-1 with TRBJ1-2, with D uncertain. Germline V gives CDR1 SGHRS, CDR2 YFSETQ. The CDR3 extends over 14 amino acids. The ends were cut back, 0 bases at V and 4 bases at J, with 10 bases in the middle. The CDR3 protein is CASSLDGRSYGYTF. CDR3 sequence (DNA): TGCGCCAGCAGCTTGGATGGTCGGAGCTATGGCTACACCTTC. Full variable domain (rest looked up from reference TRBV5-1 and TRBJ1-2): KAGVTQTPRYLIKTRGQQVTLSCSPISGHRSVSWYQQTPGQGLQFLFEYFSETQRNKGNFPGRFSGRQFSNSRSEMNVSTLELGDSALYLCASSLDGRSYGYTFGSGTRLTVV.

In its sample, this clonotype was seen many times. This sequence joins TRBV12-3 or TRBV12-4 and TRBJ1-6; tentative D call: TRBD1 (5 bases). V lost 6 bases and J lost 7, with 16 bases in between. This CDR3 spans 15 amino acids. DNA of the CDR3: TGTGCCAGCAGACTAGAGCAGGGCGGCAATTCACCCCTCCACTTT. Protein sequence: CASRLEQGGNSPLHF.

This clonotype was observed at least ten times. V and J are TRBV15 and TRBJ1-1; D ambiguous. In germline, CDR1 is LNHNV, CDR2 YYDKDF (reference sequence). V lost 0 bases and J lost 3, with 8 bases in between. The CDR3 length is 14 residues. CDR3 protein: CATSRESGDTEAFF. Written as DNA, the CDR3 is TGTGCCACCAGCAGAGAGTCTGGAGACACTGAAGCTTTCTTT.

This clonotype was recorded many times. The V and J genes are TRBV5-1 and TRBJ2-7; D is unresolved. V gave up 3 bases and J gave up 2 bases, with 6 bases separating them. The CDR3 spans 12 residues. Germline-derived CDR1 and CDR2 are SGHRS and YFSETQ. CDR3 nucleotides: TGCGCCAGCAGCTGGGCCCCCTACGAGCAGTACTTC. It encodes CASSWAPYEQYF.

Ten or more counts support this clonotype. The chain links TRBV5-1 to TRBJ2-5; D gene unclear. The CDR3 consists of 14 residues. V was pared by 0 bases and J by 1 base, with 7 bases between. CDR1 and CDR2 (germline): SGHRS, YFSETQ. DNA of the CDR3: TGCGCCAGCAGCTTGGATAGCAGCCAAGAGACCCAGTACTTC. Protein product: CASSLDSSQETQYF.

This clonotype was observed at least ten times. The V and J genes are TRBV5-1 and TRBJ2-1; 8 positions match TRBD2. This CDR3 contains 14 residues. Trimming took 6 bases from V and 5 from J; bases not matched to a gene: 7. In germline, CDR1 is SGHRS, CDR2 YFSETQ. The CDR3 DNA follows: TGCGCCAGCACGAGGACTAGCCCTAACAATGAGCAGTTCTTC. This sequence encodes CASTRTSPNNEQFF.

To note about this clonotype: A much larger clone sits a single nucleotide away, making a read error possible. CDR3 DNA sequence: TGTGCCATTCAAGCGGAGTGGATCAATGAGCAGTTCTTC. Translated: CAIQAEWINEQFF. V and J are TRBV28 and TRBJ2-1, with D possibly TRBD2 on 5 matching bases. Per the germline V gene, CDR1 is MDHEN and CDR2 is SYDVKM. Trimming shortened V by 10 bases and J by 6 bases, and 16 bases separated the two germline ends. This CDR3 is 13 amino acids long.

In DNA, the CDR3 is TGTGCCAGCAGCTTAGAACCCCTCGGGCGTGAAAAACTGTTTTTT. Its translation: CASSLEPLGREKLFF. The chain combines TRBV7-2 with TRBJ1-4; D unresolved. V was cut by 1 base and J by 7 bases, with 13 bases left in between. Germline V gives CDR1 SGHTA, CDR2 FQGNSA. This CDR3 region has 15 residues.

This clonotype was detected many times. This sequence joins TRBV29-1 and TRBJ1-1; possibly TRBD1 for D (5 bases). CDR1 SQVTM and CDR2 ANQGSEA come from the germline V gene. With 7 bases removed from V and 4 bases from J, the gap between germline ends came to 13 bases. The length of the CDR3 is 12 residues. CDR3 DNA: TGCAGCGCCGTTCCCGGGGGCACTGAAGCTTTCTTT. Translated: CSAVPGGTEAFF.